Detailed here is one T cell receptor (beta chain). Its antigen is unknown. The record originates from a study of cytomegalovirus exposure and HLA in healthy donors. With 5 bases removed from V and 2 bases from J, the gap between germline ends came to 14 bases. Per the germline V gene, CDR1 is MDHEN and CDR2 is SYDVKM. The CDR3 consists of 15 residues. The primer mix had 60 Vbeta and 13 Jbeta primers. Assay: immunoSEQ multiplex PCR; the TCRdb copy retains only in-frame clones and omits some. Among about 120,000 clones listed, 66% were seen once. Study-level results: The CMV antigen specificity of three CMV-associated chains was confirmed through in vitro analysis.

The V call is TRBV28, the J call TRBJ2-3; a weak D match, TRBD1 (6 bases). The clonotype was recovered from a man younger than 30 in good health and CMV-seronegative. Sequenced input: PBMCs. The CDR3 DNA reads TGTGCCAGCAGTCTAGGGGGTTCACACACAGATACGCAGTATTTT. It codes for CASSLGGSHTDTQYF. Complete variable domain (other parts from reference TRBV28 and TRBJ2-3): DVKVTQSSRYLVKRTGEKVFLECVQDMDHENMFWYRQDPGLGLRLIYFSYDVKMKEKGDIPEGYSVSREKKERFSLILESASTNQTSMYLCASSLGGSHTDTQYFGPGTRLTVL.